The 4 T cell receptor beta chains in this list originate from one sample, sequenced in a study of a mutant IDH1 vaccine in newly diagnosed glioma. Clones were read by immunoSEQ multiplex PCR, and TCRdb kept only the in-frame ones, dropping some. The table lists about 32,000 clones, 78% of them singletons. The time point: week 35, safety follow-up. In every dose of vaccine, 300 ug of mutant IDH1 20-mer peptide was given alongside topical imiquimod. Antigens for these TCRs are unknown. The sequenced sample was PBMCs, obtained from a glioma patient whose treatment included an IDH1 peptide vaccine. These receptor sequences come from a woman aged 40 to 49 with glioma.

V is TRBV30 and J is TRBJ1-4; D not certain. This CDR3 region has 11 residues. Germline CDR1 is GTSNPN and CDR2 is SVGIG (reference sequence). V dropped 0 bases and J dropped 7 bases, with 3 bases sitting between them. CDR3 region: CAWSVGEKLFF. CDR3 nucleotides: TGTGCCTGGAGTGTTGGTGAAAAACTGTTTTTT.

A word on this clone: Germline is not matched at one junction end, which may reflect a read error. The chain links TRBV7-9 to TRBJ1-2; D call uncertain. CDR1 SEHNR and CDR2 FQNEAQ come from the germline V gene (reference sequence). CDR3 length: 11 amino acids. CDR3 sequence: CASSLIGRGPF. CDR3 sequence (DNA): TGTGCCAGCAGCTTAATCGGGCGCGGTCCCTTC.

The V gene is TRBV7-8, the J gene TRBJ2-5, with 8 bases aligning to TRBD2. V lost 5 bases, J lost 9 bases, and 14 bases stayed unmatched. This CDR3 comprises 15 residues. Germline values: CDR1 SGHVS, CDR2 FQNEAQ. CDR3 bases: TGTGCCAGCAGCGGCTCGGCGGGGGGCGGCGGGGCCCAGTACTTC. This gives the protein CASSGSAGGGGAQYF.

The J gene is TRBJ2-7, the V gene TRBV6-6; D might be TRBD1 or TRBD2, each matching 5 bases. Trimming took off 8 bases at V and 3 bases at J, with 8 bases between the two ends. This CDR3 is 11 amino acids long. CDR1 is MNHNY and CDR2 is SVGAGI in the germline V gene (reference sequence). In DNA, the CDR3 is TGTGCCAGCGGGGACCTCTACGAGCAGTACTTC. The encoded protein is CASGDLYEQYF.